Listed here are 30 T cell receptor beta chains from one sample, sequenced in a study of cytomegalovirus exposure and HLA in healthy donors. Sequencing used immunoSEQ multiplex PCR; TCRdb keeps in-frame clones, though not all of them. The table lists roughly 120,000 clones, 88% of them singletons, with roughly 6% in the top ten. The source material was PBMCs. The receptors come from a woman aged 18-29 years in good health and CMV-seropositive.

This rearrangement joins TRBV6-5 to TRBJ1-2, with 8 bases that match TRBD1. Germline CDR1 is MNHEY and CDR2 is SVGAGI. After removal of 5 bases from V and 11 bases from J, the junction contained 16 bases not matched to a gene. CDR3 size: 15 residues. The CDR3 region has the DNA TGTGCCAGCAGTCCGATAAACCGGGACAGGAAGGCATACACCTTC. It encodes CASSPINRDRKAYTF.

The chain is built from TRBV7-2 and TRBJ2-3, with 9 nucleotides matching TRBD2. There are 18 residues in the CDR3. The V gene's germline CDR1 is SGHTA and CDR2 FQGNSA. V shed 0 bases and J 1 base; nucleotides not matched to a gene: 8. CDR3 DNA sequence: TGTGCCAGCAGCTTAGCGCCAGGGCGGGAGGGAGGCACAGATACGCAGTATTTT. Residues: CASSLAPGREGGTDTQYF.

Comments on this clone: At one end the junction does not follow the germline gene, possibly because of a read error. The chain carries TRBV5-1 and TRBJ2-1; D is undetermined. This CDR3 region has 14 residues. Germline V gene lookup returns CDR1 SGHRS and CDR2 YFSETQ. In DNA, the CDR3 is TGCGCCAGCAGCTTGGTTCACTCCTCCAATGAGCAGTTCTTC. Amino acid sequence: CASSLVHSSNEQFF.

This chain joins TRBV7-2 and TRBJ2-3; a possible D gene is TRBD2 (6 bases). CDR1 and CDR2 (germline): SGHTA, FQGNSA. This CDR3 is 17 amino acids long. V lost 4 bases to trimming and J lost 4 bases, with 21 bases between them. The CDR3 DNA follows: TGTGCCAGCAGCTCCGTGCCGGCGGGATCCCCGGCAGATACGCAGTATTTT. The encoded protein is CASSSVPAGSPADTQYF.

The J gene is TRBJ2-1, the V gene TRBV7-2; a weak D match, TRBD2 (6 bases). V lost 4 bases, J lost 4 bases, and 11 bases lay in between. The CDR3 is 14 residues long. Germline values: CDR1 SGHTA, CDR2 FQGNSA. The CDR3 bases are TGTGCCAGCAGCTCCAGCGGGCTATACAATGAGCAGTTCTTC. It yields the protein CASSSSGLYNEQFF.

This clone came up once. This chain links TRBV28 with TRBJ2-2; a weak D match, TRBD1 (5 bases). Germline CDR1 is MDHEN and CDR2 is SYDVKM. The CDR3 is 16 amino acids. V shed 5 bases and J shed 5 bases, with 18 bases lying between them. CDR3 sequence (DNA): TGTGCCAGCAGTCCCCTTTCAGGGAAACGAACCGGGGAGCTGTTTTTT. Its translation: CASSPLSGKRTGELFF.

J is TRBJ1-1 and V is TRBV6-1; maybe TRBD1 (5 bases). CDR1 MNHNS and CDR2 SASEGT come from the germline V gene. The CDR3 has 13 amino acids. Between the trimmed V and J ends, which lost 8 bases and 1 base, there was a span of 11 bases. The CDR3, as DNA: TGTGCCAGCGAAGCGGGGGGGAACACTGAAGCTTTCTTT. Amino acid sequence: CASEAGGNTEAFF.

This clone was picked up a small number of times. This chain connects TRBV6-5 to TRBJ1-2; 9 bases fit TRBD1. The CDR3 is 15 amino acids. Looked up from germline, CDR1 is MNHEY and CDR2 is SVGAGI. V shed 0 bases, J shed 4 bases, and the junction held 3 bases outside the gene matches. CDR3 DNA: TGTGCCAGCAGTTACTCCGGGACAGGGACCTATGGCTACACCTTC. Its protein product is CASSYSGTGTYGYTF.

The CDR3 reads CASSLGTFDGLAAQYF. The CDR3 DNA reads as TGCGCCAGCAGCTTGGGTACTTTCGACGGCCTAGCGGCCCAGTACTTC. The chain is built from TRBV5-1 and TRBJ2-5, with 7 bases matching TRBD2. The junction had 14 bases not matched to a gene; V was cut back by 0 bases and J by 9 bases. The CDR3 contains 16 residues. The germline V gene encodes CDR1 SGHRS and CDR2 YFSETQ.

J is TRBJ2-7 and V is TRBV7-3, with TRBD1 matching 10 bases. The V segment lost 4 bases and the J segment 2 bases; nucleotides outside the gene matches: 5. The CDR3 covers 15 residues. Germline CDR1 is SGHTA and CDR2 is FQGTGA. The CDR3 protein is CASSSAGTGAYEQYF. CDR3 nucleotide sequence: TGTGCCAGCAGCTCAGCCGGGACAGGGGCCTACGAGCAGTACTTC.

This clone was picked up a small number of times. J is TRBJ2-5 and V is TRBV7-6; no clear D gene. This CDR3 is built from 13 residues. Germline V gene data show CDR1 as SGHVS and CDR2 as FNYEAQ. Trimming pared 2 bases from V and 5 bases from J, leaving 9 bases between. CDR3 loop: CASSLTTYETQYF. As DNA, the CDR3 is TGTGCCAGCAGCTTAACCACTTATGAGACCCAGTACTTC.

The chain joins TRBV10-1 to TRBJ1-2; TRBD1 matches 7 bases. With V trimmed by 4 bases and J by 2 bases, 1 base remained unmatched. This CDR3 contains 13 residues. CDR1 is WNHNN and CDR2 is SYGVQD in the germline V gene (reference sequence). CDR3 sequence reads: CASSAGQNYGYTF. CDR3 DNA sequence: TGCGCCAGCAGTGCGGGACAGAACTATGGCTACACCTTC.

The V and J genes are TRBV4-2 and TRBJ2-7, with 14 positions matching TRBD2. The trim removed 5 bases at V and 5 bases at J, leaving 17 bases unmatched. Germline V CDR1 and CDR2: LGHNA, YNFKEQ. The CDR3 spans 19 residues. CDR3 DNA sequence: TGTGCCAGCAGCTACTCGGGACTAGCGGGAGTGAGTGGTAGGGACGAGCAGTACTTC. It yields the protein CASSYSGLAGVSGRDEQYF.

The chain uses TRBV19 and TRBJ2-1; 8 bases map to TRBD1. The V and J ends lost 5 bases and 6 bases, in that order; junction bases with no gene match: 9. Germline V lookup: CDR1 LNHDA, CDR2 SQIVND (reference sequence). The CDR3 totals 15 residues. CDR3 sequence: CASSLLDRDSNEQFF. The CDR3 nucleotides are TGTGCCAGTAGTTTATTGGACAGGGACTCCAATGAGCAGTTCTTC.

The chain links TRBV11-2 to TRBJ1-3; no firm D call. The CDR3 is made up of 15 amino acids. Looked up from germline, CDR1 is SGHAT and CDR2 is FQNNGV. V was cut by 1 base and J by 0 bases, with 7 bases left in between. For the CDR3, the DNA is TGTGCCAGCAGCTTAGGCCCCAGCTCTGGAAACACCATATATTTT. Protein product: CASSLGPSSGNTIYF.

CDR3 in DNA: TGTGCCAGCAGCGAAATGGAGGGACTTTCCTACAATGAGCAGTTCTTC. It specifies CASSEMEGLSYNEQFF. The V call is TRBV7-3, the J call TRBJ2-1; tentatively, D is TRBD2 (6 bases). Germline V gene sequence: CDR1 SGHTA, CDR2 FQGTGA. The CDR3 contains 16 residues. Trimming took off 5 bases at V and 1 base at J, with 15 bases between the two ends.

The chain recombines TRBV10-3 with TRBJ1-2; D unresolved. CDR1 and CDR2 (germline): ENHRY, SYGVKD. The CDR3 loop spans 15 amino acids. The V end was cut by 3 bases, the J end by 4 bases, with 15 bases between. CDR3 region: CAISEERLRGYGYTF. In DNA, the CDR3 is TGTGCCATCAGTGAAGAACGTCTAAGAGGCTATGGCTACACCTTC.

The chain joins TRBV7-9 to TRBJ1-1; 7 nucleotides match TRBD1. The germline CDR1 and CDR2 sequences are SEHNR and FQNEAQ (reference sequence). The V and J ends lost 5 bases and 3 bases, in that order; junction bases with no gene match: 6. CDR3 length: 14 amino acids. The CDR3 reads CASSVGTADTEAFF. DNA of the CDR3: TGTGCCAGCAGCGTGGGGACAGCGGACACTGAAGCTTTCTTT.

The chain combines TRBV5-1 with TRBJ2-1, with D possibly matching TRBD2 (5 bases). Germline CDR1 and CDR2: SGHRS and YFSETQ. The CDR3 length is 13 residues. The ends were cut back, 4 bases at V and 4 bases at J, with 9 bases in the middle. CDR3: CASSPDLYNEQFF. The CDR3 nucleotides are TGCGCCAGCAGCCCGGACTTGTACAATGAGCAGTTCTTC.

The rearrangement joins TRBV6-1 to TRBJ1-2; D ambiguous. With 6 bases removed from V and 0 bases from J, the gap between germline ends came to 14 bases. From germline, CDR1 is MNHNS and CDR2 SASEGT. The CDR3 has 15 residues. CDR3 in amino acids: CASSPTLLANYGYTF. The CDR3 nucleotides read TGTGCCAGCAGCCCTACCCTTCTGGCTAACTATGGCTACACCTTC.

DNA for the CDR3: TGTGCCAGCAGTGTAGGGGGTTATGGCTACACCTTC. Its protein is CASSVGGYGYTF. The genes are TRBV25-1 and TRBJ1-2; TRBD1 is a possible D gene (6 bases). CDR3 length: 12 amino acids. Germline V gives CDR1 MGHDK, CDR2 SYGVNS. Trimming shortened V by 4 bases and J by 5 bases, and 8 bases separated the two germline ends.

This chain joins TRBV6-5 and TRBJ1-1; D is unclear. The CDR3 is made up of 13 amino acids. Trimming stripped 2 bases from V and 1 base from J, with 5 bases between. Per germline, CDR1 MNHEY and CDR2 SVGAGI. The CDR3 nucleotides are TGTGCCAGCAGTTACACCGGGAACACTGAAGCTTTCTTT. Translation gives CASSYTGNTEAFF.

The chain couples TRBV7-9 to TRBJ1-5, with D uncertain. V lost 3 bases to trimming and J lost 2 bases, with 8 bases between them. This CDR3 is 14 amino acids long. Germline V gives CDR1 SEHNR, CDR2 FQNEAQ (reference sequence). The CDR3 DNA reads TGTGCCAGCAGCTTTAGTTATGGCAATCAGCCCCAGCATTTT. It translates to CASSFSYGNQPQHF. The complete variable domain, with remaining parts taken from reference TRBV7-9 and TRBJ1-5, reads DTGVSQNPRHKITKRGQNVTFRCDPISEHNRLYWYRQTLGQGPEFLTYFQNEAQLEKSRLLSDRFSAERPKGSFSTLEIQRTEQGDSAMYLCASSFSYGNQPQHFGDGTRLSIL.

The V gene is TRBV5-1, the J gene TRBJ1-1; 10 nucleotides line up with TRBD1. CDR1 and CDR2 (germline): SGHRS, YFSETQ. J was trimmed by 1 base and V by 0 bases; bases with no gene match: 9. The CDR3 is 18 residues long. CDR3 sequence (DNA): TGCGCCAGCAGCTTGGTAAGAAAGGACAGGGGGAAGAACACTGAAGCTTTCTTT. Translated, it gives CASSLVRKDRGKNTEAFF.

The chain carries TRBV2 and TRBJ1-2; no definite D call. Trimming took off 5 bases at V and 8 bases at J, with 33 bases between the two ends. Germline loops: CDR1 SNHLY, CDR2 FYNNEI. This CDR3 spans 19 amino acids. DNA for the CDR3: TGTGCCAGCAGTCTTAGACCCGTTACCCAAGGACCGGAGGAAAGGGGCTACACCTTC. Translating gives CASSLRPVTQGPEERGYTF.

The rearrangement uses TRBV30 and TRBJ1-1; D possibly corresponds to TRBD1 (5 bases). Trimming took 5 bases from V and 1 from J, leaving 14 bases between them. Looked up from germline, CDR1 is GTSNPN and CDR2 is SVGIG (reference sequence). This CDR3 is 14 amino acids long. The CDR3 DNA sequence: TGTGCCTGGGGGTTGGGGCCCCAGAACACTGAAGCTTTCTTT. Translating it yields CAWGLGPQNTEAFF.

This clone was seen a few times. V gene TRBV2 combines with J gene TRBJ2-5; 7 nucleotides align to TRBD1. Per germline, CDR1 SNHLY and CDR2 FYNNEI. The CDR3 spans 15 residues. The junction had 11 bases not matched to a gene; V was cut back by 5 bases and J by 5 bases. For the CDR3, the DNA is TGTGCCAGCAGTTCCAACAGGGGAAAGGCGGAGACCCAGTACTTC. Protein product: CASSSNRGKAETQYF. The full variable domain, completed using reference TRBV2 and TRBJ2-5, is EPEVTQTPSHQVTQMGQEVILRCVPISNHLYFYWYRQILGQKVEFLVSFYNNEISEKSEIFDDQFSVERPDGSNFTLKIRSTKLEDSAMYFCASSSNRGKAETQYFGPGTRLLVL.

The chain is built from TRBV11-3 and TRBJ1-1; the match to TRBD1 covers 9 bases. The CDR3 sequence is 14 residues long. V was clipped by 10 bases and J by 5 bases; unmatched bases: 11. Germline CDR1 SGHNT, CDR2 YENEEA. The CDR3 here is CATQGALSGTEAFF. Here the CDR3 DNA reads TGTGCCACACAGGGGGCGCTCTCGGGAACTGAAGCTTTCTTT.

This chain connects TRBV6-5 to TRBJ1-2, with D unclear. CDR1 and CDR2 from the germline V gene are MNHEY and SVGAGI. This CDR3 region has 11 residues. V lost 9 bases and J lost 1, with 6 bases in between. The CDR3 nucleotides are TGTGCCAGTGTCAGTAACTATGGCTACACCTTC. It is translated as CASVSNYGYTF.

The chain employs TRBV30 and TRBJ1-1, with D possibly matching TRBD1 (6 bases). The germline V gene has CDR1 GTSNPN and CDR2 SVGIG (reference sequence). This CDR3 contains 16 residues. CDR3 in DNA: TGTGCGAGCAAAACAGGGAATAAGATTTTATACACTGAAGCTTTCTTT. This sequence encodes CASKTGNKILYTEAFF.